Included here is one T cell receptor beta chain sequence, with context. As yet, its antigen is unknown. This table comes from immunoSEQ multiplex PCR, and its TCRdb copy is limited to in-frame clones, with some not included. The table lists about 150,000 clones, over 85% of them singletons. This sample stems from a study of T cell responses to AZD1222 COVID-19 vaccine. Study findings and constraints: Dominant at 160-218 and 743-854, vaccine-associated CD4 TCRs also spanned spike. White British people made up most donors, females outnumbered males, and clonal diversity was possibly underestimated. Spike-specific TCR breadth and depth rose after two AZD1222 doses.

CDR1 is LGHDT, CDR2 YNNKEL, per germline (reference sequence). J lost 3 bases, V lost 3 bases, and 4 bases had no gene match. There are 15 residues in the CDR3. The sequencing here drew on peripheral blood, taken on day 0 of AZD1222 vaccination. This rearrangement joins TRBV3-1 (or the pseudogene TRBV3-2) to TRBJ1-4; TRBD1 agrees at 7 bases. The clonotype comes from an adult in good health. The DNA of the CDR3 is TGTGCCAGCAGCCAGATTAGGGGGCCTAATGAAAAACTGTTTTTT. Translated: CASSQIRGPNEKLFF.